The 9 T cell receptor beta chains reported below all come from one sample, sequenced in a study of T cell repertoires in cytomegalovirus infection. TCRdb reprocessed the reads with MiXCR, giving one entry per CDR3 protein. Of hundreds of thousands of distinct CDR3 sequences in the sample, roughly 42% are singletons; the top ten hold about 41%. These receptors' antigens are unknown. The sequenced sample was cultured PBMCs, obtained from culture after CMV antigen stimulation. The receptors stem from a human donor in good health (CMV status not recorded). Some clones in this sample may be carry-over from other donors' samples.

About this clonotype: At one of its ends the junction is not consistent with the germline gene, which may arise from a read error. This CDR3 is CASSLAGTGYEPYF. DNA for the CDR3: TGTGCCAGCAGCTTAGCCGGGACAGGGTACGAGCCGTACTTC. This sequence joins TRBV7-2 and TRBJ2-7, with 9 bases identical to TRBD1. The germline gives CDR1 SGHTA, CDR2 FQGNSA. The CDR3 length is 14 residues.

This clonotype was seen ten or more times. The gene calls are TRBV7-2 and TRBJ1-2, with 7 bases aligning to TRBD1. J lost 8 bases, V lost 0 bases, and 9 bases had no gene match. The CDR3 has 15 residues. CDR1 is SGHTA and CDR2 is FQGNSA in the germline V gene. As DNA, the CDR3 is TGTGCCAGCAGCTTAGCGCTGGACAGGCCAGGAGGCTACACCTTC. It yields the protein CASSLALDRPGGYTF.

This chain links TRBV5-1 with TRBJ2-1; the match to TRBD1 covers 7 bases. There are 14 residues in the CDR3. The germline CDR1 and CDR2 sequences are SGHRS and YFSETQ. The J segment lost 4 bases and the V segment lost 4 bases, leaving 5 bases of the junction unmatched. CDR3 loop: CASSPGQSYNEQFF. The DNA of the CDR3 is TGCGCCAGCAGCCCGGGACAGTCTTACAATGAGCAGTTCTTC.

This chain uses TRBV19 with TRBJ2-3; D is unclear. The CDR3 is 11 amino acids. Germline CDR1 and CDR2: LNHDA and SQIVND (reference sequence). The V end lost 6 bases, the J end lost 7 bases, and 8 bases lay between the germline ends. The CDR3 DNA reads as TGTGCCAGTAGCCTCTATTATACGCAGTATTTT. Translated, it gives CASSLYYTQYF.

Here the CDR3 DNA reads TGTGCCAGTAGCAGACAGGTGGTCGGGCCTGAAGCTTTCTTT. This sequence encodes CASSRQVVGPEAFF. The chain couples TRBV19 to TRBJ1-1; perhaps TRBD1 as D (6 bases). CDR1 and CDR2 from the germline V gene are LNHDA and SQIVND (reference sequence). Trimming took off 6 bases at V and 6 bases at J, with 17 bases between the two ends. The CDR3 runs to 14 residues.

V and J are TRBV19 and TRBJ2-2; no firm D call. Germline loops: CDR1 LNHDA, CDR2 SQIVND (reference sequence). This CDR3 region has 13 residues. The germline V and J ends were trimmed by 8 bases and 1 base, with 8 bases remaining between them. The CDR3 protein is CASGKENTGELFF. CDR3 nucleotide sequence: TGTGCCAGTGGTAAAGAGAACACCGGGGAGCTGTTTTTT.

The chain links TRBV6-1 to TRBJ1-6; D possibly corresponds to TRBD1 (5 bases). The CDR3 is 17 amino acids. The germline CDR1 and CDR2 sequences are MNHNS and SASEGT. V lost 3 bases and J lost 8, with 20 bases in between. The CDR3 sequence is CASSETVSRAKDSPLHF. CDR3 sequence (DNA): TGTGCCAGCAGTGAGACAGTCAGCAGGGCTAAGGATTCACCCCTCCACTTT.

The rearrangement links TRBV6-2 or TRBV6-3 to TRBJ2-7; D perhaps matches TRBD1 (6 bases). CDR1 is MNHEY, CDR2 SVGEGT, per germline. The V end lost 7 bases, the J end lost 2 bases, and 18 bases lay between the germline ends. The CDR3 has 15 amino acids. DNA of the CDR3: TGTGCCAGCACCCCCTTCCGCAGGGGCCCCTACGAGCAGTACTTC. Residues: CASTPFRRGPYEQYF.

V is TRBV9 and J is TRBJ2-7, with D tentatively TRBD2 (5 bases). V dropped 0 bases and J dropped 3 bases, with 13 bases sitting between them. Germline V gives CDR1 SGDLS, CDR2 YYNGEE. The CDR3 has 15 amino acids. In DNA form, the CDR3 reads TGTGCCAGCAGCGTAGTGCCCGGAGGCGTCTACGAGCAGTACTTC. Its protein is CASSVVPGGVYEQYF.